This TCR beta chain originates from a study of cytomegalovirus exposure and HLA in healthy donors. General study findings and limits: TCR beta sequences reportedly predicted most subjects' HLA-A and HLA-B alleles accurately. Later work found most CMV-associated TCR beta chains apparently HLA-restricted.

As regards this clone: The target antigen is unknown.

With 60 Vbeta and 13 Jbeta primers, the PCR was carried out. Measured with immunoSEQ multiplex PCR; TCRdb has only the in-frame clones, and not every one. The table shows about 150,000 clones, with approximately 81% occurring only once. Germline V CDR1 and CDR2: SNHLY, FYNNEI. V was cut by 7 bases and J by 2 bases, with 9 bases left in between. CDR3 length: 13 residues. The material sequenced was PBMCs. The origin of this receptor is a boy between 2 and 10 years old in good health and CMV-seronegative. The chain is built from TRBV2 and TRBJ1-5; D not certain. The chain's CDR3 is CASKVEGNQPQHF. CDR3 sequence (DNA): TGTGCCAGCAAGGTTGAGGGCAATCAGCCCCAGCATTTT.